Sequencing of this TCR beta chain was carried out in a study of blood T cell repertoires in COVID-19. At the level of the study: The United States, Italy and Spain provided the acute and convalescent COVID-19 samples. PBMCs, B-cell-depleted T cells, or T cells provided the cDNA or gDNA that made up the material.

In the authors' workflow: Using reference gene primer amplification, nucleated cell counts were estimated. TCRdb's copy holds only in-frame clones and misses some; the assay was immunoSEQ multiplex PCR. V and J calls and clone size are copied from that table; D and trimming were computed from the DNA. The table records roughly 280,000 clones, 87% of them present only once. Germline-derived CDR1 and CDR2 are MNHEY and SVGEGT. The CDR3 totals 16 residues. Trimming took 6 bases from V and 2 from J, leaving 20 bases between them. The chain has TRBV6-2 or TRBV6-3 and TRBJ2-7, with D tentatively TRBD1 (6 bases). The receptor's source is a woman aged 45-65 years who had recovered from COVID-19. The sample consisted of peripheral blood. The CDR3 DNA reads TGTGCCAGCAGCCCTGGACAGACCTATACTACCTACGAGCAGTACTTC. Its translation: CASSPGQTYTTYEQYF.